This T cell receptor beta chain was found in a study of cytomegalovirus exposure and HLA in healthy donors. Study results and caveats: Common viral pathogens seemed to be connected with several of the most significant clusters, according to a later analysis. Analysis was performed later, and it showed HLA-associated TCR beta chains to be more clonally expanded than equally common others. In an earlier analysis, productive rearrangement rates for most beta V segments clustered near 87% or 30%.

This CDR3 is built from 14 residues. Germline lookup yields CDR1 MNHEY and CDR2 SVGAGI. Trimming shortened V by 8 bases and J by 8 bases, and 21 bases separated the two germline ends. Remarks on this clone: Antigen specificity is unknown.

60 Vbeta and 13 Jbeta primers were used in PCR. Generated by immunoSEQ multiplex PCR, the TCRdb table keeps only in-frame clones and is missing some. This table has about 110,000 clones, just under 70% appearing once. Sequencing used PBMCs. The chain joins TRBV6-5 to TRBJ1-2, with D perhaps TRBD1 (5 bases). The sequence was obtained from a man under 40 in good health and CMV-seropositive. The CDR3 coding sequence is TGTGCCAGCGCCGTGGGCAGGGTGTTCGGAGGCTACACCTTC. It yields the protein CASAVGRVFGGYTF.